Shown below are 20 T cell receptor beta chains from a single sample sequenced in a study of T cell changes during pregnancy in multiple sclerosis (dated by TCRdb to about 2019). The method behind the library was the immunoSEQ multiplex PCR assay. In its TCRdb copy, this immuneACCESS table keeps in-frame sequences only and misses some clones. Where compared with another copy, unresolved V genes explain less than half of these, and the others have no known cause. The sample table contains under 45,000 clones; only one count was recorded for about nine tenths of them. The top ten clonotypes cover approximately 0.47% of the sample. The sample here was CD4+ T cells from peripheral blood mononuclear cells, taken in the second trimester of pregnancy. These receptors all come from a female donor in good health, enrolled as a control in a pregnancy study.

The genes are TRBV7-8 and TRBJ2-2, with 8 bases lining up with TRBD2. CDR3 length: 15 amino acids. The trim removed 4 bases at V and 3 bases at J, leaving 4 bases unmatched. Germline loops: CDR1 SGHVS, CDR2 FQNEAQ. CDR3 region: CASSSVAGYTGELFF. Here the CDR3 DNA reads TGTGCCAGCAGCTCGGTAGCGGGGTACACCGGGGAGCTGTTTTTT.

This chain links TRBV2 with TRBJ2-1, with TRBD1 matching over 9 bases. The CDR3 covers 13 residues. Germline CDR1 SNHLY, CDR2 FYNNEI. Trimming cost V 8 bases and J 4 bases; bases outside gene matches: 3. The DNA of the CDR3 is TGTGCCAGCGGGGGACAGGGATACAATGAGCAGTTCTTC. Its protein product is CASGGQGYNEQFF.

The chain has TRBV6-1 and TRBJ1-1; D not resolved. The V end lost 2 bases, the J end lost 6 bases, and 10 bases lay between the germline ends. Germline CDR1 MNHNS, CDR2 SASEGT. This CDR3 is 13 amino acids long. The CDR3 loop reads CASSELAPPEAFF. CDR3 DNA: TGTGCCAGCAGTGAATTAGCTCCTCCTGAAGCTTTCTTT.

The V and J genes are TRBV11-3 and TRBJ2-4, with D perhaps matching TRBD1 (5 bases). The length of the CDR3 is 15 residues. From germline, CDR1 is SGHNT and CDR2 YENEEA. V was trimmed by 1 base and J by 11 bases, leaving 18 bases between them. The CDR3 nucleotides read TGTGCCAGCAGCTTAGGGGGCGACCTAGGGCAGTTTCAGTACTTC. It translates to CASSLGGDLGQFQYF.

The rearrangement joins TRBV7-9 to TRBJ1-2, with D possibly being TRBD1 (5 bases). Germline values: CDR1 SEHNR, CDR2 FQNEAQ (reference sequence). This CDR3 comprises 16 residues. Trimming removed 3 bases from V and 4 bases from J, with 18 bases in between. The CDR3 sequence: CASSLVGPYPLYGYTF. The DNA of the CDR3 is TGTGCCAGCAGCTTGGTGGGGCCCTACCCCCTCTATGGCTACACCTTC. Full variable domain (remainder filled in from reference TRBV7-9 and TRBJ1-2): DTGVSQNPRHKITKRGQNVTFRCDPISEHNRLYWYRQTLGQGPEFLTYFQNEAQLEKSRLLSDRFSAERPKGSFSTLEIQRTEQGDSAMYLCASSLVGPYPLYGYTFGSGTRLTVV.

The CDR3 nucleotides are TGCGCCACCCGGCGGAGCAATGAGCAGTTCTTC. This encodes CATRRSNEQFF. The chain is built from TRBV10-2 and TRBJ2-1; D is unclear. Germline CDR1 and CDR2: WSHSY and SAAADI. V lost 10 bases and J 6 bases, leaving 10 bases between the germline ends. The CDR3 consists of 11 residues.

The rearrangement uses TRBV6-1 and TRBJ2-1; TRBD2 aligns across 11 bases. This CDR3 comprises 15 residues. CDR1 is MNHNS and CDR2 is SASEGT in the germline V gene. V gave up 6 bases and J gave up 5 bases; unmatched junction bases: 6. The CDR3 spells CASRAGTSGHNEQFF. The CDR3 DNA sequence: TGTGCCAGCAGGGCAGGGACTAGCGGTCACAATGAGCAGTTCTTC.

This chain uses TRBV28 with TRBJ1-1, with 8 bases identical to TRBD1. This CDR3 has 15 residues. Germline loops: CDR1 MDHEN, CDR2 SYDVKM. The junction had 10 bases not matched to a gene; V was cut back by 3 bases and J by 7 bases. The CDR3 here is CASSLGDRRGDEAFF. DNA of the CDR3: TGTGCCAGCAGTTTGGGGGACAGGCGAGGGGATGAAGCTTTCTTT.

Written as DNA, the CDR3 is TGTGCCAGCAACGACCCTCGGGAGGGTAGGGATGAGCAGTACTTC. Protein product: CASNDPREGRDEQYF. The chain combines TRBV6-5 with TRBJ2-7, with 8 positions matching TRBD2. This CDR3 is 15 amino acids long. The trim removed 7 bases at V and 7 bases at J, leaving 15 bases unmatched. Germline V gene sequence: CDR1 MNHEY, CDR2 SVGAGI.

The chain is built from TRBV5-5 and TRBJ1-5, with 9 bases that match TRBD1. The CDR3 runs 16 residues. Germline CDR1 is SGHKS and CDR2 is YYEKEE (reference sequence). After removal of 4 bases from V and 3 bases from J, the junction contained 8 bases not matched to a gene. CDR3 sequence (DNA): TGTGCCAGCAGCGGAGGGACAGGGCATAACAATCAGCCCCAGCATTTT. Protein: CASSGGTGHNNQPQHF.

This chain uses TRBV7-3 with TRBJ2-5, with a possible D match to TRBD1 (6 bases). V was cut by 5 bases and J by 6 bases, with 13 bases left in between. The germline CDR1 and CDR2 sequences are SGHTA and FQGTGA. The CDR3 has 13 amino acids. In DNA form, the CDR3 reads TGTGCCAGCAGCGCCAACAGGGACCAGACCCAGTACTTC. It is translated as CASSANRDQTQYF.

This chain joins TRBV29-1 and TRBJ2-1; perhaps TRBD2 as D (5 bases). CDR1 and CDR2 (germline): SQVTM, ANQGSEA. The CDR3 has 13 residues. Deletions cut 4 bases from V and 5 bases from J, with 12 bases between. CDR3 sequence reads: CSVAYQRNNEQFF. The DNA for the CDR3 is TGCAGCGTTGCTTACCAGCGGAACAATGAGCAGTTCTTC.

The V gene is TRBV9, the J gene TRBJ2-2; no clear D. The germline V and J ends were trimmed by 4 bases and 6 bases, with 10 bases remaining between them. CDR3 size: 13 residues. Germline V lookup: CDR1 SGDLS, CDR2 YYNGEE. CDR3 coding DNA: TGTGCCAGCAGCTCAAAGCTGGCCGGGGAGCTGTTTTTT. Translated: CASSSKLAGELFF. The whole variable domain, remainder taken from reference TRBV9 and TRBJ2-2, is DSGVTQTPKHLITATGQRVTLRCSPRSGDLSVYWYQQSLDQGLQFLIQYYNGEERAKGNILERFSAQQFPDLHSELNLSSLELGDSALYFCASSSKLAGELFFGEGSRLTVL.

CDR3 nucleotides: TGTGCCAGCAGTTTTGGGCTAGCGGCGAACACCGGGGAGCTGTTTTTT. Protein: CASSFGLAANTGELFF. This chain links TRBV28 with TRBJ2-2, with TRBD2 identical over 7 bases. The germline V gene encodes CDR1 MDHEN and CDR2 SYDVKM. V lost 3 bases and J lost 0; bases outside the gene matches: 4. CDR3 length equals 16 residues.

This rearrangement joins TRBV30 to TRBJ1-2; 8 bases align to TRBD1. The CDR3 consists of 13 residues. V trimming: 4 bases; J trimming: 4 bases; junction bases outside the gene matches: 5. Germline-derived CDR1 and CDR2 are GTSNPN and SVGIG (reference sequence). CDR3 DNA: TGTGCCTGGAACCGGGACAGGCCCTATGGCTACACCTTC. Translating it yields CAWNRDRPYGYTF.

V usage is TRBV7-2 and J usage is TRBJ2-2; D may be TRBD1 (5 bases). CDR3 length: 14 amino acids. V was trimmed by 0 bases and J by 4 bases, leaving 6 bases between them. CDR1 SGHTA and CDR2 FQGNSA come from the germline V gene. CDR3 in DNA: TGTGCCAGCAGCTTAGCGGGGCCCACCGGGGAGCTGTTTTTT. Its protein is CASSLAGPTGELFF. The full variable domain, in which reference TRBV7-2 and TRBJ2-2 provide the parts outside the CDR3, is GAGVSQSPSNKVTEKGKDVELRCDPISGHTALYWYRQSLGQGLEFLIYFQGNSAPDKSGLPSDRFSAERTGGSVSTLTIQRTQQEDSAVYLCASSLAGPTGELFFGEGSRLTVL.

V is TRBV6-6 and J is TRBJ2-1; 8 bases line up with TRBD2. The V gene end was trimmed by 6 bases and the J gene end by 7 bases; junction bases not matched to a gene: 14. The length of the CDR3 is 16 residues. From germline, CDR1 is MNHNY and CDR2 SVGAGI (reference sequence). Here the CDR3 DNA reads TGTGCCAGCAGGATAGGACTAGCCAGAGGGGGGAATGAGCAGTTCTTC. It specifies CASRIGLARGGNEQFF.

The CDR3 DNA reads as TGTGCCATCAGTGAACAGGGGAACACTGAAGCTTTCTTT. As protein: CAISEQGNTEAFF. The gene calls are TRBV10-3 and TRBJ1-1; possible D gene TRBD1, 6 bases. The CDR3 has 13 residues. CDR1 is ENHRY, CDR2 SYGVKD, per germline. Trimming removed 3 bases from V and 1 base from J, with 6 bases in between.

The chain has TRBV7-2 and TRBJ1-5, with D possibly matching TRBD1 (5 bases). Trimming stripped 5 bases from V and 3 bases from J, with 20 bases between. Germline-derived CDR1 and CDR2 are SGHTA and FQGNSA. The CDR3 covers 17 residues. CDR3 nucleotides: TGTGCCAGCAGCCCCGGACTACGGGGACGGTTCAATCAGCCCCAGCATTTT. Translation gives CASSPGLRGRFNQPQHF.

This rearrangement joins TRBV6-6 to TRBJ1-2; D call uncertain. Germline values: CDR1 MNHNY, CDR2 SVGAGI (reference sequence). The CDR3 sequence is 13 residues long. V dropped 4 bases and J dropped 2 bases, with 8 bases sitting between them. The CDR3 bases are TGTGCCAGCAGTTCCGGACTGAACTATGGCTACACCTTC. Its protein is CASSSGLNYGYTF.